This T cell receptor beta chain stems from a study of shared clonotypes between healthy human individuals. General observations from the study: On the whole, naive subsets had larger estimated richness than memory subsets had. The naive CD4 repertoires of a handful of donors were compared, and about 5% of clonotypes were shared.

As handled by the study authors: ImmunoSEQ only sent back junction sequences with no quality scores, so filtering was done differently. Produced via immunoSEQ multiplex PCR; TCRdb's table is partial and in-frame only. V and J calls and clone size are given by that table; D and trimming were obtained from the DNA. There are 300,000 or so clones in the sample; under 80% occur only once, and about 9.4% lies in the top ten. There are 14 residues in the CDR3. Germline loops: CDR1 LNHDA, CDR2 SQIVND (reference sequence). Trimming pared 6 bases from V and 1 base from J, leaving 12 bases between. This clone was detected ten times or more. Antigen specificity is unknown. The donors, all of them Caucasian adults, lived in Nashville, Tennessee.

This TCR was recovered from a man in his thirties or forties in good health. V is TRBV19 and J is TRBJ1-1; D is unclear. Sequences were obtained from memory CD4+ T cells sorted from blood. Subset defined: CD45RA-negative fraction. In DNA, the CDR3 is TGTGCCAGTAGCGCTATAAGGTGGAACACTGAAGCTTTCTTT. Translation gives CASSAIRWNTEAFF.